These T cell receptor beta chains were read from a single sample in a study of Tregs in tolerant kidney transplant recipients. Sequencing used immunoSEQ multiplex PCR; TCRdb keeps in-frame clones, though not all of them. The table lists 50,000 or so clones, 91% of them singletons. The sequenced sample was CD8+ T cells from blood (PBMCs), obtained 24 months after the transplant. These TCRs come from a human patient who received a combined kidney and bone marrow transplant. Some T cells may trace back to the graft donor. The CDR3 runs from the conserved cysteine through the conserved F or W.

cdr3_aa: CASSFAPSTSTDTQYF
v_call: TRBV13

cdr3_aa: CAIKEGGLALPSPSETQYF
v_call: TRBV10-3

cdr3_aa: CASSPDTDSGNTIYF
v_call: TRBV2

cdr3_aa: CASSYSGGNEQFF
v_call: TRBV28

cdr3_aa: CASSANWREQETQYF
v_call: TRBV6-1

cdr3_aa: CASREGDYSNQPQHF
v_call: TRBV5-1

cdr3_aa: CASSLSGGYGYTF
v_call: TRBV5-4

cdr3_aa: CASSPPRGAGKNIQYF
v_call: TRBV4-2

cdr3_aa: CASSHGLAVGNEQFF
v_call: TRBV5-4

cdr3_aa: CASSVFGTSKTDTQYF
v_call: TRBV9

cdr3_aa: CASSLLGGSTDTQYF
v_call: TRBV7-3

cdr3_aa: CASSPRSAGRSYTIYF
v_call: TRBV18

cdr3_aa: CAWSISSYNEQFF
v_call: TRBV30

cdr3_aa: CASSEVRTGGGNYGYTF
v_call: TRBV6-1

cdr3_aa: CASSFTGMEPQHF
v_call: TRBV28

cdr3_aa: CASSYGRTDTQYF
v_call: TRBV27

cdr3_aa: CASSWAGTSGRAKNIQYF
v_call: TRBV13

cdr3_aa: CASSLGQGRYNSPLHF
v_call: TRBV7-9

cdr3_aa: CASSLGGGAFF
v_call: TRBV7-6

cdr3_aa: CASSVGGRTEAFF
v_call: TRBV4-3

cdr3_aa: CASSPFAGGRATGELFF
v_call: TRBV6-4

cdr3_aa: CASSYTLAGTRYNEQFF
v_call: TRBV7-8

cdr3_aa: CASSQGSGAHNEQFF
v_call: TRBV4-3

cdr3_aa: CASDLGSGGPRDTQYF
v_call: TRBV2

cdr3_aa: CASSFGLADNEQFF
v_call: TRBV5-4